This section outlines one T cell receptor (beta chain) sequence together with its context. Its antigen is not known. Germline lookup yields CDR1 LNHDA and CDR2 SQIVND (reference sequence). Trimming took 7 bases from V and 0 from J, leaving 28 bases between them. CDR3 size: 20 residues. Profiled with immunoSEQ multiplex PCR; TCRdb holds only in-frame clones, not every one. The table records 99,000 or so clones, 94% of them present only once. This entry comes from a study of OX40 agonist ivuxolimab in advanced cancers. General study points: Dose levels from 0.1 to 3.0 mg/kg saw CD4+ and CD8+ blood T cells expand clonally by week 6.

The sequence was obtained from an adult with an advanced solid tumor such as melanoma, head and neck, liver or kidney cancer. J is TRBJ1-3 and V is TRBV19, with D possibly being TRBD1 (6 bases). The starting material was CD4+ or CD8+ T cells sorted from blood, obtained in a trial of the OX40 agonist ivuxolimab. Written as DNA, the CDR3 is TGTGCCAGTACTCCTCCGGGGGGCGTCAGCAGGGAGACCTCTGGAAACACCATATATTTT. Translation: CASTPPGGVSRETSGNTIYF.